The clone carrying this T cell receptor (beta chain) came up a few times. Its matching antigen is unknown. The entry originates in a study of T-cell memory formation after mild COVID-19. Whole-study findings and limits: The pre-infection memory compartment contained some responding clones, suggesting cross-reactive memory joined. The authors left the SARS-CoV-2 specificity of second-wave clones peaking on day 37 unconfirmed. Clones shrinking between day 15 and 85 showed a balanced CD4/CD8 split, and those that grew later tilted toward CD4+.

TCRdb processed the 5' RACE reads anew with MiXCR; each CDR3 protein has one entry. The sample carries roughly 200,000 distinct CDR3 sequences, 16% recorded once. Germline lookup yields CDR1 MNHEY and CDR2 SVGAGI. V was shortened by 4 bases and J by 1 base, with 13 bases between the two germline ends. There are 15 residues in the CDR3. This receptor was taken from an adult woman who had mild COVID-19 (a few samples of this study predate the infection). Cell type and time point are not known. The J gene is TRBJ1-2, the V gene TRBV6-5, with a possible D match to TRBD1 (5 bases). The sequenced material came from PBMCs or a T cell subset sorted from them (not recorded which). The CDR3 sequence is CASSSTAGLNYGYTF. The CDR3 DNA is TGTGCCAGCAGTTCAACCGCGGGGCTTAACTATGGCTACACCTTC.